These 14 T cell receptor beta chains originate from one sample sequenced in a study of early T cells in non-severe SARS-CoV-2 infection (TCRdb year 2021). The receptor library was made with 5' RACE. TCRdb shows the sequencer as NextSeq 500. TCRdb ran its own pipeline on the public reads, namely fastp trimming at Q25 and MiXCR clone calling, and kept in-frame beta chains. Rows are unified per CDR3 protein, each entry keeping the most common DNA and genes. Counted in this sample were some 60,000 distinct CDR3 sequences; roughly 8.8% of them appeared once. The ten most abundant clones make up around 1.3% of the sample. Sequencing input: whole blood. These receptors were taken from an adult who was a healthcare worker with PCR-confirmed SARS-CoV-2 infection or an uninfected control (not recorded which).

This clonotype has just a few counts. The chain employs TRBV28 and TRBJ1-3, with TRBD1 matching 9 bases. The CDR3 extends over 16 amino acids. Germline V gene data show CDR1 as MDHEN and CDR2 as SYDVKM. J lost 3 bases, V lost 4 bases, and 7 bases had no gene match. The CDR3 DNA reads TGTGCCAGCAGTTCCCTGAGGGACAGGGTTGGAAACACCATATATTTT. Encoded protein: CASSSLRDRVGNTIYF.

This clonotype was picked up a small number of times. The chain employs TRBV7-2 and TRBJ2-3; perhaps TRBD2 as D (6 bases). CDR3 length equals 15 residues. The V and J ends lost 2 bases and 3 bases respectively, with 12 bases between them. Germline V lookup: CDR1 SGHTA, CDR2 FQGNSA. The CDR3 sequence is CASSLSRRGTDTQYF. The CDR3 coding sequence is TGTGCCAGCAGCTTAAGTCGGCGGGGAACAGATACGCAGTATTTT.

The rearrangement links TRBV7-2 to TRBJ2-3, with D perhaps TRBD1 or TRBD2 (5 bases each). Trimming removed 5 bases at V and 6 bases at J, with 12 bases between. Germline V gives CDR1 SGHTA, CDR2 FQGNSA. The CDR3 covers 13 residues. The CDR3 protein is CASSREYRDTQYF. In DNA form, the CDR3 reads TGTGCCAGCAGCAGGGAGTACAGGGATACGCAGTATTTT.

This chain links TRBV7-9 with TRBJ2-3; 8 bases fit TRBD2. Trimming removed 9 bases from V and 3 bases from J; junction bases left unmatched: 5. The CDR3 totals 13 residues. Germline CDR1 is SEHNR and CDR2 is FQNEAQ (reference sequence). The CDR3 loop reads CARTGGPTDTQYF. Written as DNA, the CDR3 is TGTGCCAGGACGGGGGGGCCAACAGATACGCAGTATTTT.

This clonotype was seen once. This chain connects TRBV12-3 or TRBV12-4 to TRBJ1-6; no clear D gene. Trimming took off 2 bases at V and 5 bases at J, with 7 bases between the two ends. CDR3 length equals 14 residues. The CDR3 nucleotides read TGTGCCAGCAGTTTAAACTGGAATAATTCACCCCTCCACTTT. Its translation is CASSLNWNNSPLHF.

The chain uses TRBV3-1 and TRBJ2-5, with 7 bases fitting TRBD1. This CDR3 spans 13 amino acids. V lost 3 bases and J lost 4; bases outside the gene matches: 2. Germline CDR1 is LGHDT and CDR2 is YNNKEL (reference sequence). CDR3 in amino acids: CASSQGQIETQYF. CDR3 in DNA: TGTGCCAGCAGCCAGGGACAGATAGAGACCCAGTACTTC.

This clonotype was seen a few times. V and J are TRBV5-5 and TRBJ2-1; 12 bases fit TRBD1. Germline loops: CDR1 SGHKS, CDR2 YYEKEE (reference sequence). The CDR3 runs 16 residues. Trimming took 5 bases from V and 7 from J; bases not matched to a gene: 10. The CDR3 here is CASRRNRDRGLNEQFF. CDR3 coding DNA: TGTGCCAGCAGGCGGAACCGGGACAGGGGGCTGAATGAGCAGTTCTTC.

The chain is built from TRBV4-1 and TRBJ2-1; the D is unclear. Germline V gives CDR1 MGHRA, CDR2 YSYEKL. The length of the CDR3 is 14 residues. V was pared by 0 bases and J by 9 bases, with 12 bases between. CDR3 amino acids: CASSQDLLVSEQFF. CDR3 coding DNA: TGCGCCAGCAGCCAAGATCTCCTAGTCAGTGAGCAGTTCTTC.

V gene TRBV3-1 combines with J gene TRBJ2-2, with 8 bases lining up with TRBD2. V was pared by 2 bases and J by 2 bases, with 16 bases of the junction left unmatched. Germline V gene lookup returns CDR1 LGHDT and CDR2 YNNKEL (reference sequence). This CDR3 comprises 20 residues. CDR3 DNA: TGTGCCAGCAGCCAAACGTTTCGGGTAGCGGGGAGATCTAACACCGGGGAGCTGTTTTTT. Residues: CASSQTFRVAGRSNTGELFF.

The chain has TRBV12-3 or TRBV12-4 and TRBJ1-5; 8 nucleotides agree with TRBD1. CDR3 length: 18 residues. The V segment lost 2 bases and the J segment 0 bases; nucleotides outside the gene matches: 9. The CDR3 nucleotides are TGTGCCAGCAGTTTACTCAGGGGGCGAGACTATAGCAATCAGCCCCAGCATTTT. Its translation: CASSLLRGRDYSNQPQHF.

This clonotype turned up a few times. The V and J genes are TRBV10-3 and TRBJ1-3, with D possibly matching TRBD1 (5 bases). V dropped 10 bases and J dropped 14 bases, with 27 bases sitting between them. Germline values: CDR1 ENHRY, CDR2 SYGVKD. The CDR3 is 14 amino acids. The CDR3 nucleotides read TGTGCCACCAAAGGGGAAGGGATAATCACTAGACTATATTTT. Amino acid sequence: CATKGEGIITRLYF.

This clonotype was counted a few times. The rearrangement uses TRBV6-1 and TRBJ2-2; D not certain. With 5 bases removed from V and 0 bases from J, the gap between germline ends came to 7 bases. CDR1 and CDR2 from the germline V gene are MNHNS and SASEGT. This CDR3 has 14 amino acids. The CDR3 here is CASSTGSNTGELFF. In DNA, the CDR3 is TGTGCCAGCAGTACGGGTTCGAACACCGGGGAGCTGTTTTTT.

This chain links TRBV29-1 with TRBJ1-1; 9 positions match TRBD1. CDR1 is SQVTM and CDR2 is ANQGSEA in the germline V gene. V lost 1 base, J lost 5 bases, and 5 bases stayed unmatched. The CDR3 sequence is 14 residues long. The CDR3 DNA follows: TGCAGCGTTGAAGGGGGACAGGGAGGAACTGAAGCTTTCTTT. Amino acid sequence: CSVEGGQGGTEAFF.

This clonotype has a count of ten or more. The CDR3 sequence: CASMGGGYNEQFF. Written as DNA, the CDR3 is TGTGCCAGCATGGGCGGGGGCTACAATGAGCAGTTCTTC. The chain is built from TRBV12-3 or TRBV12-4 and TRBJ2-1; TRBD2 matches 7 bases. V shed 7 bases and J 3 bases; nucleotides not matched to a gene: 3. The CDR3 loop spans 13 amino acids.